This T cell receptor (beta chain) derives from a study of blood T cells in healthy people across ages. Findings of the study overall: One million T cells yielded diversity estimates that were considered underestimates. More naive CD4+ cells and higher diversity marked long-lived donors relative to aged donors.

Per germline, CDR1 SGHRS and CDR2 YFSETQ. Trimming removed 1 base from V and 6 bases from J; junction bases left unmatched: 4. The CDR3 extends over 15 amino acids. It was with a sample-barcoded 5' primer and a J-beta primer mix that a second PCR of roughly 7 to 12 cycles was run. TCRdb passed the 5' RACE reads through MiXCR, listing each CDR3 protein once. Of 850,000 to 1,000,000 distinct CDR3 sequences listed, 48% were seen once; the top ten hold 13%. Remarks on this clonotype: The antigen is undetermined.

The chain links TRBV5-1 to TRBJ1-5, with 10 bases identical to TRBD1. The origin of this receptor is a man aged 25-40 years in good health. The sample consisted of blood. The CDR3 nucleotides are TGCGCCAGCAGCTTGCGTGGACAGGGGGGTCAGCCCCAGCATTTT. Its translation: CASSLRGQGGQPQHF. Combining the CDR3 with reference TRBV5-1 and TRBJ1-5 gives the whole variable domain KAGVTQTPRYLIKTRGQQVTLSCSPISGHRSVSWYQQTPGQGLQFLFEYFSETQRNKGNFPGRFSGRQFSNSRSEMNVSTLELGDSALYLCASSLRGQGGQPQHFGDGTRLSIL.